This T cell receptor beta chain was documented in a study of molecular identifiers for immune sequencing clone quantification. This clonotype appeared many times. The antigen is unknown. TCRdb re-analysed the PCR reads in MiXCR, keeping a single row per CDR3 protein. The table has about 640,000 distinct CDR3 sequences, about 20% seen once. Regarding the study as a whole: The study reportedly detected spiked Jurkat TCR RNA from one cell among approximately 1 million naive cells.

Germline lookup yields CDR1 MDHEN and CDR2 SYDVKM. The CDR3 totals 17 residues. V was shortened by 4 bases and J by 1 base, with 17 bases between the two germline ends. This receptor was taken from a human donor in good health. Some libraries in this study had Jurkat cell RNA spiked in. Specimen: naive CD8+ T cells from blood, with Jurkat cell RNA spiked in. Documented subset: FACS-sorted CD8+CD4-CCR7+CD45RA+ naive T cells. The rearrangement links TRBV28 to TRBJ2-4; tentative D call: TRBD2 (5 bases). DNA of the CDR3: TGTGCCAGCAGTTCCGGGAAAGGTTCTCCGGCCAAAAACATTCAGTACTTC. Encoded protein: CASSSGKGSPAKNIQYF.